This T cell receptor (beta chain) was sequenced during a study of CD8 T cells in ankylosing spondylitis. Points from the study as a whole: Made up of about eight highly homologous variants, a TCR beta motif appeared characteristic of ankylosing spondylitis blood.

This clonotype has a count of ten or more. Its antigen is currently unknown. Per germline, CDR1 LNHNV and CDR2 YYDKDF (reference sequence). This CDR3 comprises 13 residues. Trimming cost V 0 bases and J 7 bases, with 6 bases left between them. MiXCR, applied by TCRdb to the 5' RACE reads, yields one record per CDR3 protein. The data show roughly 490,000 distinct CDR3 sequences, with roughly 5.3% seen just once and roughly 3.5% held by the top ten. Sequences were obtained from blood, either unsorted or a sorted T cell fraction (not recorded which). The TCR comes from a male donor with ankylosing spondylitis. The genes are TRBV15 and TRBJ1-4, with D uncertain. The CDR3 loop reads CATSRDSGEKLFF. In DNA, the CDR3 is TGTGCCACCAGCAGAGACTCAGGTGAAAAACTGTTTTTT.